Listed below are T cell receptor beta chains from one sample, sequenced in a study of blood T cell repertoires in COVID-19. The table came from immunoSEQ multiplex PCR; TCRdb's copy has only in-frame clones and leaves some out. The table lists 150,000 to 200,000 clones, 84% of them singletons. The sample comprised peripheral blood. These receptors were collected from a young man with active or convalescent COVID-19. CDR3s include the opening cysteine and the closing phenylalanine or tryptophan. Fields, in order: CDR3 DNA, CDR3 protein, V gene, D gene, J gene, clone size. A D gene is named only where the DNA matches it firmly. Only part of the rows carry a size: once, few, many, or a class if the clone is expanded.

CDR3 DNA: TGTGCCAGCAGCCTAGGGGGCGCACAGACTGAAGCTTTCTTT
CDR3 protein: CASSLGGAQTEAFF
V gene: TRBV5-5
D gene: TRBD1
J gene: TRBJ1-1
clone size: -

CDR3 DNA: TGTGCCACCAGCAGATTGACAGGGGGAAACACCATATATTTT
CDR3 protein: CATSRLTGGNTIYF
V gene: TRBV15
D gene: TRBD1
J gene: TRBJ1-3
clone size: -

CDR3 DNA: TGTGCCAGTAGTATGTCTCCGGGAGCGCGGGGCTACACCTTC
CDR3 protein: CASSMSPGARGYTF
V gene: TRBV19
D gene: -
J gene: TRBJ1-2
clone size: -

CDR3 DNA: TGCGCCAGCAGCCAAGATCCCACGAAGACATGGGTTACCTCTGGGGCCAACGTCCTGACTTTC
CDR3 protein: CASSQDPTKTWVTSGANVLTF
V gene: TRBV4-1
D gene: -
J gene: TRBJ2-6
clone size: -

CDR3 DNA: TGTGCCAGTAGTATGACTAGCGTCCCAGATACGCAGTATTTT
CDR3 protein: CASSMTSVPDTQYF
V gene: TRBV19
D gene: TRBD2
J gene: TRBJ2-3
clone size: -

CDR3 DNA: TGTGCCAGTAGTACACAGGACCGCCCGGGTGGTGGCTACACCTTC
CDR3 protein: CASSTQDRPGGGYTF
V gene: TRBV19
D gene: -
J gene: TRBJ1-2
clone size: -

CDR3 DNA: TGCGCCAGCAGCCAAGATAGGGGGGTACAGGCGGGAGGGAGTACAGATACGCAGTATTTT
CDR3 protein: CASSQDRGVQAGGSTDTQYF
V gene: TRBV4-3
D gene: TRBD2
J gene: TRBJ2-3
clone size: -

CDR3 DNA: TGTGCCAGCAGCTCCCCCGCGGGGACTACCACAACCGGGGAGCTGTTTTTT
CDR3 protein: CASSSPAGTTTTGELFF
V gene: TRBV7-2
D gene: TRBD2
J gene: TRBJ2-2
clone size: -

CDR3 DNA: TGTGCCAGTCGGGACTACGGAGATACGCAGTATTTT
CDR3 protein: CASRDYGDTQYF
V gene: TRBV19
D gene: TRBD2
J gene: TRBJ2-3
clone size: -

CDR3 DNA: TGTGCCAGCAGCGTAGGGACAGCACCCCAGCATTTT
CDR3 protein: CASSVGTAPQHF
V gene: TRBV5-6
D gene: TRBD1
J gene: TRBJ1-5
clone size: -

CDR3 DNA: TGTGCCAGCAGTTACCCCGGACAGGGGTTCAATGAGCAGTTCTTC
CDR3 protein: CASSYPGQGFNEQFF
V gene: TRBV6-5
D gene: TRBD1
J gene: TRBJ2-1
clone size: few

CDR3 DNA: TGTGCCAGCGTCGGGACTAACTACGAGCAGTACTTC
CDR3 protein: CASVGTNYEQYF
V gene: TRBV11-3
D gene: TRBD2
J gene: TRBJ2-7
clone size: once

CDR3 DNA: TGTGCCAGTCTTCGGACAGCCAATCAGCCCCAGCATTTT
CDR3 protein: CASLRTANQPQHF
V gene: TRBV2
D gene: -
J gene: TRBJ1-5
clone size: -

CDR3 DNA: TGTGCCAGCAGCCAAGCCGGCCGGGAGAACTATGGCTACACCTTC
CDR3 protein: CASSQAGRENYGYTF
V gene: TRBV14
D gene: -
J gene: TRBJ1-2
clone size: -

CDR3 DNA: TGTGCCACCAGTGCCCCGACTAGCGGGAGTAAGGATGAGCAGTTCTTC
CDR3 protein: CATSAPTSGSKDEQFF
V gene: TRBV24-1
D gene: TRBD2
J gene: TRBJ2-1
clone size: -

CDR3 DNA: TGTGCCACCAGTGCCCTGGGGGGGACATCTGACGGGGAGCTGTTTTTT
CDR3 protein: CATSALGGTSDGELFF
V gene: TRBV24-1
D gene: -
J gene: TRBJ2-2
clone size: -

CDR3 DNA: TGCGCCAGCAGGATAACACAGGGTCAAGAGACCCAGTACTTC
CDR3 protein: CASRITQGQETQYF
V gene: TRBV10-2
D gene: -
J gene: TRBJ2-5
clone size: -

CDR3 DNA: TGTGCAAGTCGCTCACAGAGACAGCCCCAGCATTTT
CDR3 protein: CASRSQRQPQHF
V gene: TRBV12-2
D gene: -
J gene: TRBJ1-5
clone size: -

CDR3 DNA: TGTGCCAGCTCGTTGACCGGGACTACACCGAACTCTGGGGCCAACGTCCTGACTTTC
CDR3 protein: CASSLTGTTPNSGANVLTF
V gene: TRBV18
D gene: TRBD2
J gene: TRBJ2-6
clone size: -

CDR3 DNA: TGTGCCAGCAGCTTAGGTGGGGGCTCTTTAGGTACAGATACGCAGTATTTT
CDR3 protein: CASSLGGGSLGTDTQYF
V gene: TRBV7-8
D gene: -
J gene: TRBJ2-3
clone size: -

CDR3 DNA: TGCGCCAGCTCCCCCTGGCCGATCGGGGGGGAGACCCAGTACTTC
CDR3 protein: CASSPWPIGGETQYF
V gene: TRBV10-2
D gene: TRBD2
J gene: TRBJ2-5
clone size: -

CDR3 DNA: TGTGCCTGGAGTACCCAGGACTATCAGCCCCAGCATTTT
CDR3 protein: CAWSTQDYQPQHF
V gene: TRBV30
D gene: -
J gene: TRBJ1-5
clone size: -

CDR3 DNA: TGTGCCAGCAGTTCCTCGGACAGGGCGGCTGAAGCTTTCTTT
CDR3 protein: CASSSSDRAAEAFF
V gene: TRBV6-5
D gene: TRBD1
J gene: TRBJ1-1
clone size: -

CDR3 DNA: TGTGCCAGCAGTCGGGGGAATAGCAATCAGCCCCAGCATTTT
CDR3 protein: CASSRGNSNQPQHF
V gene: TRBV3-1/TRBV3-2
D gene: -
J gene: TRBJ1-5
clone size: few

CDR3 DNA: TGTGCCAGCAGTTCCCAGAGGGCGCTTAGCAATCAGCCCCAGCATTTT
CDR3 protein: CASSSQRALSNQPQHF
V gene: TRBV2
D gene: -
J gene: TRBJ1-5
clone size: few

CDR3 DNA: TGCGCCAGCAGCTTGGCGGCGAACACCGGGGAGCTGTTTTTT
CDR3 protein: CASSLAANTGELFF
V gene: TRBV5-1
D gene: -
J gene: TRBJ2-2
clone size: -

CDR3 DNA: TGTGCCATCAGCCAGGGTGGGACTGAAGCTTTCTTT
CDR3 protein: CAISQGGTEAFF
V gene: TRBV10-3
D gene: -
J gene: TRBJ1-1
clone size: few

CDR3 DNA: TGTGCCAGCAATTCGGGGCTAGCGGGAGGCTCTGGGGCCAACGTCCTGACTTTC
CDR3 protein: CASNSGLAGGSGANVLTF
V gene: TRBV7-9
D gene: TRBD2
J gene: TRBJ2-6
clone size: -